The 32 T cell receptor beta chains given below trace back to one sample, sequenced in a study of CD8+CD57+ T cells in acquired aplastic anemia. According to the study, genomic DNA was the template for TCR beta VDJ and CDR3 profiling. A single record per CDR3 protein comes from TCRdb applying MiXCR to the reads. This sample has a few hundred thousand distinct CDR3 sequences; over 60% occur once, and the top ten carry 25% to 30%. The sample comprised sorted CD4+, CD8+, or CD8+CD57+ T cells (not recorded which) from PBMCs. The receptors were sampled from a human donor in good health.

V usage is TRBV10-3 and J usage is TRBJ2-1, with D tentatively TRBD1 or TRBD2 (6 bases each). CDR3 length equals 17 residues. Per germline, CDR1 ENHRY and CDR2 SYGVKD. V was clipped by 7 bases and J by 9 bases, with 28 bases between them. The CDR3 DNA sequence: TGTGCCATCAAAGGAGGATCGGGGGCTGGGGGGTGGGGTGAGCAGTTCTTC. The encoded protein is CAIKGGSGAGGWGEQFF.

For this clonotype: Possible read error: a much larger clone is one base away. The chain joins TRBV6-1 to TRBJ2-1; 8 bases map to TRBD1. The germline CDR1 and CDR2 sequences are MNHNS and SASEGT. The CDR3 consists of 15 residues. Trimming at V came to 5 bases and at J to 10 bases, leaving 13 bases not matched to a gene. The CDR3 DNA reads as TGTGCCAGCAGTCCCCGGGACAGGAGCTCCTACGAGCAGTTCTTC. Translation: CASSPRDRSSYEQFF.

This clonotype was detected once. The rearrangement uses TRBV9 and TRBJ2-7, with D tentatively TRBD2 (5 bases). V was pared by 5 bases and J by 4 bases, with 16 bases between. In germline, CDR1 is SGDLS, CDR2 YYNGEE. The CDR3 consists of 14 residues. The chain's CDR3 is CASSPFGLKYEQYF. CDR3 nucleotides: TGTGCCAGCAGTCCCTTCGGACTGAAATACGAGCAGTACTTC.

The chain joins TRBV19 to TRBJ1-5, with unresolved D. V shed 1 base and J shed 4 bases, with 14 bases lying between them. CDR3 length equals 16 residues. The germline V gene encodes CDR1 LNHDA and CDR2 SQIVND (reference sequence). Here the CDR3 DNA reads TGTGCCAGTAGTATAGGAGGACGGGTTCGTAATCAGCCCCAGCATTTT. Protein sequence: CASSIGGRVRNQPQHF. The complete variable domain, with remaining parts taken from reference TRBV19 and TRBJ1-5, reads DGGITQSPKYLFRKEGQNVTLSCEQNLNHDAMYWYRQDPGQGLRLIYYSQIVNDFQKGDIAEGYSVSREKKESFPLTVTSAQKNPTAFYLCASSIGGRVRNQPQHFGDGTRLSIL.

The rearrangement joins TRBV29-1 to TRBJ2-5; D unresolved. CDR1 and CDR2 from the germline V gene are SQVTM and ANQGSEA. Trimming removed 4 bases from V and 5 bases from J, with 8 bases in between. The CDR3 consists of 11 residues. The CDR3 DNA reads as TGCAGCGTTGGGGTCGGGGAGACCCAGTACTTC. Translation: CSVGVGETQYF. The entire variable domain, with the rest obtained from reference TRBV29-1 and TRBJ2-5, is as follows: SAVISQKPSRDICQRGTSLTIQCQVDSQVTMMFWYRQQPGQSLTLIATANQGSEATYESGFVIDKFPISRPNLTFSTLTVSNMSPEDSSIYLCSVGVGETQYFGPGTRLLVL.

J is TRBJ1-2 and V is TRBV20-1; D not resolved. Looked up from germline, CDR1 is DFQATT and CDR2 is SNEGSKA (reference sequence). CDR3 length: 12 residues. V dropped 3 bases and J dropped 6 bases, with 11 bases sitting between them. Here the CDR3 DNA reads TGCAGTGCTAGTCGGGCGAGGGATGGCTACACCTTC. Amino acids: CSASRARDGYTF.

The chain links TRBV11-2 to TRBJ2-7, with D perhaps matching TRBD1 (6 bases). V was clipped by 5 bases and J by 4 bases, with 15 bases between them. The CDR3 runs to 14 residues. The germline V gene has CDR1 SGHAT and CDR2 FQNNGV. The CDR3 DNA reads TGTGCCAGCAGCCCCTCTAGGGGGACGTACGAGCAGTACTTC. It is translated as CASSPSRGTYEQYF.

The chain employs TRBV19 and TRBJ2-3; a weak D match, TRBD1 (5 bases). Trimming cost V 3 bases and J 0 bases, with 13 bases left between them. CDR3 length equals 16 residues. Germline assignment: CDR1 LNHDA and CDR2 SQIVND (reference sequence). CDR3 region: CASSISSAGSTDTQYF. For the CDR3, the DNA is TGTGCCAGTAGTATCTCGTCGGCAGGGAGCACAGATACGCAGTATTTT.

In this sample, this clonotype turned up a few times. The chain is built from TRBV5-6 and TRBJ2-5, with D perhaps TRBD1 or TRBD2 (5 bases each). There are 14 residues in the CDR3. The V end was cut by 2 bases, the J end by 5 bases, with 13 bases between. Germline loops: CDR1 SGHDT, CDR2 YYEEEE. The DNA of the CDR3 is TGTGCCAGCAGCTTTAACCTAGAGGGGGAGACCCAGTACTTC. It specifies CASSFNLEGETQYF.

This clonotype was seen more than once but under ten times. The chain carries TRBV10-3 and TRBJ2-1; 10 bases map to TRBD2. Germline V gives CDR1 ENHRY, CDR2 SYGVKD. Trimming took 6 bases from V and 7 from J; bases not matched to a gene: 6. This CDR3 contains 14 residues. The CDR3 is CAISDGLADNEQFF. Written as DNA, the CDR3 is TGTGCCATCAGCGACGGACTAGCGGATAATGAGCAGTTCTTC.

The chain carries TRBV2 and TRBJ2-3; D gene uncertain. This CDR3 region has 12 residues. Germline V gene lookup returns CDR1 SNHLY and CDR2 FYNNEI. Trimming took 8 bases from V and 2 from J, leaving 8 bases between them. The CDR3 bases are TGTGCCAGCGGATCCCCCACAGATACGCAGTATTTT. Encoded protein: CASGSPTDTQYF.

This clonotype has a single count. V and J are TRBV7-2 and TRBJ1-1; TRBD1 might be the D (6 bases). Deletions cut 3 bases from V and 6 bases from J, with 11 bases between. This CDR3 has 13 residues. The germline gives CDR1 SGHTA, CDR2 FQGNSA. The CDR3 nucleotides read TGTGCCAGCAGCTTCGTGGGGGCGGCTGAAGCTTTCTTT. Protein sequence: CASSFVGAAEAFF.

This sequence joins TRBV3-1 and TRBJ2-7, with D unclear. The CDR3 spans 12 residues. Germline V gene lookup returns CDR1 LGHDT and CDR2 YNNKEL (reference sequence). Trimming shortened V by 6 bases and J by 4 bases, and 10 bases separated the two germline ends. CDR3 region: CASSLHGYEQYF. DNA of the CDR3: TGTGCCAGCAGTCTACACGGTTACGAGCAGTACTTC.

The CDR3 DNA reads as TGTGCCAGTAGTGTATACTTGAACACTGAAGCTTTCTTT. Translation gives CASSVYLNTEAFF. V and J are TRBV19 and TRBJ1-1, with no clear D. The CDR3 covers 13 residues. Per the germline V gene, CDR1 is LNHDA and CDR2 is SQIVND (reference sequence). Trimming cost V 5 bases and J 0 bases, with 7 bases left between them.

This clonotype was found once. The chain links TRBV2 to TRBJ2-3; no definite D call. The CDR3 is 10 residues long. Per the germline V gene, CDR1 is SNHLY and CDR2 is FYNNEI. V was pared by 6 bases and J by 6 bases, with 4 bases between. The CDR3 loop reads CASRVDTQYF. DNA for the CDR3: TGTGCCAGCAGGGTCGATACGCAGTATTTT. Supplemented by reference TRBV2 and TRBJ2-3, the full variable domain reads EPEVTQTPSHQVTQMGQEVILRCVPISNHLYFYWYRQILGQKVEFLVSFYNNEISEKSEIFDDQFSVERPDGSNFTLKIRSTKLEDSAMYFCASRVDTQYFGPGTRLTVL.

The chain couples TRBV7-9 to TRBJ2-3; 8 bases agree with TRBD2. The ends lost 5 bases at V and 0 bases at J; junction bases unmatched: 7. The CDR3 length is 16 residues. Germline V gene data show CDR1 as SEHNR and CDR2 as FQNEAQ (reference sequence). The CDR3 DNA follows: TGTGCCAGCAGCCCGGTAGCGGGATTGAGCACAGATACGCAGTATTTT. Amino acid sequence: CASSPVAGLSTDTQYF.

This sequence joins TRBV29-1 and TRBJ2-5; possibly TRBD2 for D (5 bases). CDR1 is SQVTM, CDR2 ANQGSEA, per germline. The CDR3 runs 14 residues. The V gene lost 7 bases and the J gene lost 5 bases, with 20 bases spanning the gap. CDR3 in DNA: TGCAGCGCGGAGGCTGGACTGGAAAGGGAGACCCAGTACTTC. Translation gives CSAEAGLERETQYF.

The count of this clonotype is one. The conserved final phenylalanine or tryptophan is absent from the CDR3, which likely points to a read error. The DNA is left out, because the CDR3 cannot be placed on it with certainty; the CDR3 is given as TCRdb lists it. The chain carries TRBV5-4 and TRBJ1-2; TRBD1, the table's D call, lacks a check against the DNA. Germline CDR1 is SGHNT and CDR2 is YYREEE (reference sequence). The CDR3 contains 11 residues when both ends are counted. CDR3: CASSFMSGLTL.

V usage is TRBV2 and J usage is TRBJ1-1; possible D gene TRBD1, 6 bases. The CDR3 is 15 amino acids. The germline CDR1 and CDR2 sequences are SNHLY and FYNNEI. V was shortened by 6 bases and J by 2 bases, with 16 bases between the two germline ends. Here the CDR3 DNA reads TGTGCCAGCAGAGAAACAACAGGGCGCAACACTGAAGCTTTCTTT. Residues: CASRETTGRNTEAFF.

This clonotype was observed at least ten times. V gene TRBV24-1 combines with J gene TRBJ2-1; maybe TRBD1 (5 bases). V lost 5 bases and J lost 4, with 14 bases in between. Germline CDR1 reads KGHDR; CDR2 reads SFDVKD. There are 15 residues in the CDR3. The DNA of the CDR3 is TGTGCCACCAGTGCAGGGTATCCGAGTTACAATGAGCAGTTCTTC. Amino acid sequence: CATSAGYPSYNEQFF.

The chain links TRBV19 to TRBJ1-2, with a tentative D call TRBD1 (5 bases). Germline CDR1 LNHDA, CDR2 SQIVND (reference sequence). This CDR3 comprises 13 residues. Trimming took off 3 bases at V and 9 bases at J, with 14 bases between the two ends. The CDR3: CASSITGTGRYTF. The CDR3 DNA reads as TGTGCCAGTAGTATCACCGGGACCGGGCGCTACACCTTC.

This clonotype was counted only a few times. V and J are TRBV28 and TRBJ1-1; D not resolved. Trimming took 1 base from V and 4 from J, leaving 7 bases between them. This CDR3 has 13 residues. CDR1 is MDHEN, CDR2 SYDVKM, per germline. The CDR3 sequence: CASSLFAPTEAFF. The CDR3 DNA sequence: TGTGCCAGCAGTTTATTTGCGCCCACTGAAGCTTTCTTT.

This clonotype was counted at least ten times. The gene calls are TRBV7-2 and TRBJ2-7; possible D gene TRBD1, 5 bases. The CDR3 contains 13 residues. The germline CDR1 and CDR2 sequences are SGHTA and FQGNSA. Trimming shortened V by 5 bases and J by 10 bases, and 18 bases separated the two germline ends. This CDR3 is CASSRGYPGPQYF. CDR3 bases: TGTGCCAGCAGCAGGGGCTATCCGGGTCCCCAGTACTTC.

The chain carries TRBV7-9 and TRBJ1-1; possible D gene TRBD1, 5 bases. V lost 5 bases and J lost 4, with 20 bases in between. Germline loops: CDR1 SEHNR, CDR2 FQNEAQ (reference sequence). The CDR3 runs 16 residues. DNA for the CDR3: TGTGCCAGCAGCCACTGGTCAGGGATGTTCGGCACTGAAGCTTTCTTT. Its protein product is CASSHWSGMFGTEAFF.

On this clonotype itself: This is likely a read error, given that the CDR3 carries no conserved phenylalanine or tryptophan at its end. No DNA is shown, since the ends of the CDR3 on it are uncertain; the CDR3 is the one TCRdb lists. This chain uses TRBV7-9 with TRBJ2-2; the D call in the table, TRBD1, was not verified against the DNA. Ends included, the CDR3 has 8 residues. CDR1 SEHNR and CDR2 FQNEAQ come from the germline V gene (reference sequence). This CDR3 is CASSLGTE.

In this sample, this clonotype turned up many times. CDR3 DNA sequence: TGTGCCAGCAGCGCGGGACTAGCGGGAGGGTTGGAAGAGACCCAGTACTTC. Translated: CASSAGLAGGLEETQYF. V is TRBV5-6 and J is TRBJ2-5; 16 positions agree with TRBD2. V was pared by 4 bases and J by 3 bases, with 6 bases of the junction left unmatched. Germline V gene lookup returns CDR1 SGHDT and CDR2 YYEEEE. CDR3 length equals 17 residues.

The CDR3 DNA is TGTGCCAGCCTCACAGGGACAGGGTTTTCAGATACGCAGTATTTT. This sequence encodes CASLTGTGFSDTQYF. This chain links TRBV28 with TRBJ2-3, with 9 bases lining up with TRBD1. This CDR3 is 15 amino acids long. The V gene end was trimmed by 8 bases and the J gene end by 4 bases; junction bases not matched to a gene: 10. CDR1 and CDR2 from the germline V gene are MDHEN and SYDVKM.

The CDR3 sequence is CATSDPALTDTQYF. The CDR3 DNA reads as TGTGCCACCAGTGACCCTGCCCTCACAGATACGCAGTATTTT. J is TRBJ2-3 and V is TRBV24-1, with D unresolved. The CDR3 is made up of 14 amino acids. CDR1 KGHDR and CDR2 SFDVKD come from the germline V gene. Trimming cost V 4 bases and J 2 bases, with 9 bases left between them.

Many counts were recorded for this clonotype. V is TRBV19 and J is TRBJ1-5; possible D gene TRBD1, 5 bases. Germline V gene lookup returns CDR1 LNHDA and CDR2 SQIVND (reference sequence). With 10 bases removed from V and 1 base from J, the gap between germline ends came to 20 bases. The CDR3 contains 16 residues. This chain's CDR3 is CATSDSFGGSNQPQHF. For the CDR3, the DNA is TGTGCCACCTCAGACAGTTTTGGAGGGAGCAATCAGCCCCAGCATTTT.

This rearrangement joins TRBV9 to TRBJ2-7, with unresolved D. CDR1 is SGDLS, CDR2 YYNGEE, per germline. With 4 bases removed from V and 6 bases from J, the gap between germline ends came to 20 bases. This CDR3 region has 15 residues. The DNA of the CDR3 is TGTGCCAGCAGCCCAAGGACGGCAGTACTGGGCGAGCAGTACTTC. Translating gives CASSPRTAVLGEQYF.

The chain employs TRBV7-6 and TRBJ2-3, with 7 positions matching TRBD1. CDR1 and CDR2 from the germline V gene are SGHVS and FNYEAQ. The J segment lost 6 bases and the V segment lost 0 bases, leaving 9 bases of the junction unmatched. The CDR3 covers 16 residues. CDR3 residues: CASSLAVEGARDTQYF. Written as DNA, the CDR3 is TGTGCCAGCAGCTTAGCGGTAGAGGGGGCGAGGGATACGCAGTATTTT.

Comment on this clonotype: A single base separates this from a much larger clone, so it may be a read error. The chain employs TRBV6-1 and TRBJ2-3; 8 nucleotides line up with TRBD2. The length of the CDR3 is 17 residues. The germline CDR1 and CDR2 sequences are MNHNS and SASEGT. CDR3 amino acids: CDSSEKWRAGVADTQYF. The CDR3 DNA follows: TGTGACAGCAGTGAAAAATGGAGAGCGGGAGTAGCAGATACGCAGTATTTT.